The rows below give T cell receptor beta chains drawn from one sample of a study of response to subunit inactivated influenza vaccine. A single record per CDR3 protein comes from TCRdb applying MiXCR to the RT-PCR reads. The repertoire holds 550,000 to 650,000 distinct CDR3 sequences, approximately 12% seen once, with around 9.6% in the top ten. Sample: PBMCs from blood, taken on the day of vaccination. Receptor source: a man aged 50 to 60 who received an inactivated influenza vaccine. Both conserved end residues are part of each CDR3. A D gene is named only where the DNA matches it firmly. Only some rows state a clone size, as once, few, many or a class for expanded clones.

>TRBD2|TRBV7-2|NA|TRBJ2-1
CASSLGRGGRADEQFF
TGTGCCAGCAGCTTAGGGCGGGGCGGGAGGGCCGATGAGCAGTTCTTC
>TRBD2|TRBV29-1|few|TRBJ2-3
CSVTSGLANTDTQYF
TGCAGCGTTACTTCCGGACTAGCGAACACAGATACGCAGTATTTT
>TRBD2|TRBV28|NA|TRBJ2-1
CASTDFGAGVRSYNEQFF
TGTGCCAGCACCGATTTCGGAGCGGGAGTCCGATCCTACAATGAGCAGTTCTTC
>NA|TRBV6-5|few|TRBJ1-2
CASSYYLGQGYGYTF
TGTGCCAGCAGTTACTACCTGGGGCAGGGCTATGGCTACACCTTC
>NA|TRBV6-1|many|TRBJ1-4
CASDTGMNEKLFF
TGTGCCAGCGATACAGGGATGAATGAAAAACTGTTTTTT
>NA|TRBV7-6|NA|TRBJ2-6
CASSAGHAGANVLTF
TGTGCCAGCAGCGCAGGACACGCTGGGGCCAACGTCCTGACTTTC
>NA|TRBV6-2/TRBV6-3|many|TRBJ2-7
CASSYPPAGTYEQYF
TGTGCCAGCAGTTACCCCCCGGCAGGAACCTACGAGCAGTACTTC
>TRBD2|TRBV5-5|NA|TRBJ2-1
CASSFRGTSVNEQFF
TGTGCCAGCAGCTTCCGGGGGACTAGCGTCAATGAGCAGTTCTTC
>NA|TRBV10-3|few|TRBJ2-1
CAISESTSSPYNEQFF
TGTGCCATCAGTGAGTCAACTAGTTCCCCCTACAATGAGCAGTTCTTC
>TRBD2|TRBV20-1|many|TRBJ2-7
CSAGLAGVSEQYF
TGCAGTGCCGGACTAGCGGGAGTTTCCGAGCAGTACTTC
>NA|TRBV12-3/TRBV12-4|few|TRBJ2-3
CASSLGDTSGADTQYF
TGTGCCAGCAGTTTGGGGGACACTTCTGGGGCAGATACGCAGTATTTT
>NA|TRBV7-9|NA|TRBJ2-5
CASILTGTPETQYF
TGTGCCAGCATCCTAACCGGGACTCCAGAGACCCAGTACTTC
>NA|TRBV2|few|TRBJ2-7
CASSSLGQAIGQNYEQYF
TGTGCCAGCAGCTCCCTTGGGCAGGCGATTGGGCAGAATTACGAGCAGTACTTC
>NA|TRBV20-1|few|TRBJ1-1
CSARGGANTEAFF
TGCAGTGCCCGGGGAGGGGCGAACACTGAAGCTTTCTTT
>NA|TRBV12-3/TRBV12-4|few|TRBJ1-4
CASSLGDFATNEKLFF
TGTGCCAGCAGTTTAGGAGATTTTGCAACTAATGAAAAACTGTTTTTT
>TRBD1|TRBV7-2|few|TRBJ1-3
CASSIQGGGNTIYF
TGTGCCAGCAGCATCCAGGGGGGGGGAAACACCATATATTTT
>NA|TRBV20-1|few|TRBJ2-7
CSATPGDWEQYF
TGCAGTGCTACTCCAGGGGACTGGGAGCAGTACTTC
>NA|TRBV14|few|TRBJ2-7
CASSQFGDIRREQYF
TGTGCCAGCAGCCAGTTCGGGGACATTAGGAGGGAGCAGTACTTC
>NA|TRBV20-1|many|TRBJ2-1
CSGGAGNNEQFF
TGCAGTGGGGGGGCGGGAAACAATGAGCAGTTCTTC
>TRBD1|TRBV6-1|NA|TRBJ2-5
CASRPRTGGAETQYF
TGTGCCAGCAGACCTCGGACAGGGGGCGCGGAGACCCAGTACTTC
>TRBD1|TRBV20-1|many|TRBJ1-1
CSARRTGERTEAFF
TGCAGTGCTAGGAGGACAGGGGAGAGAACTGAAGCTTTCTTT
>TRBD1|TRBV11-2|few|TRBJ2-3
CASSWGVRGQSTDTQYF
TGTGCCAGCAGCTGGGGGGTCAGGGGGCAAAGCACAGATACGCAGTATTTT
>NA|TRBV28|few|TRBJ2-2
CASSPGQIGPGELFF
TGTGCCAGCAGTCCCGGACAGATTGGACCCGGGGAGCTGTTTTTT
>TRBD2|TRBV4-2|few|TRBJ2-3
CASSPGLAGGLIRTDTQYF
TGTGCCAGCAGCCCCGGACTAGCGGGGGGGCTCATACGCACAGATACGCAGTATTTT
>NA|TRBV12-3/TRBV12-4|few|TRBJ2-7
CASSMPGPYEQYF
TGTGCCAGCAGTATGCCGGGACCCTACGAGCAGTACTTC
>TRBD1|TRBV7-3|NA|TRBJ2-1
CASSLSIRTGSNEQFF
TGTGCCAGCAGCTTAAGCATTCGGACAGGGTCCAATGAGCAGTTCTTC
>NA|TRBV7-8|many|TRBJ1-3
CASTLGGSGNTIYF
TGTGCCAGCACCTTAGGGGGCTCTGGAAACACCATATATTTT
>TRBD1|TRBV10-3|few|TRBJ2-7
CAISKPGQGLYEQYF
TGTGCCATCAGTAAGCCGGGACAGGGCCTCTACGAGCAGTACTTC
>NA|TRBV15|NA|TRBJ1-5
CATSTGSNQPQHF
TGTGCCACCAGCACAGGTAGCAATCAGCCCCAGCATTTT
>NA|TRBV29-1|NA|TRBJ2-3
CSVEGVPRTDTQYF
TGCAGCGTTGAGGGGGTACCGCGCACAGATACGCAGTATTTT
>TRBD2|TRBV5-1|many|TRBJ2-1
CASSPGLAGGDEQFF
TGCGCCAGCAGCCCGGGACTAGCGGGAGGAGATGAGCAGTTCTTC
>NA|TRBV15|many|TRBJ1-1
CATSRADQKTEAFF
TGTGCCACCAGCAGAGCCGACCAGAAAACTGAAGCTTTCTTT
>NA|TRBV5-1|NA|TRBJ2-7
CASSTMPGRKDEQYF
TGCGCCAGCAGCACTATGCCGGGACGGAAGGATGAGCAGTACTTC
>NA|TRBV7-9|NA|TRBJ2-4
CASSLTAKNIQYF
TGTGCCAGCAGCTTAACCGCCAAAAACATTCAGTACTTC
>NA|TRBV7-8|many|TRBJ2-2
CASSAAGFVNTGELFF
TGTGCCAGCAGCGCTGCTGGATTTGTGAACACCGGGGAGCTGTTTTTT
>NA|TRBV6-2/TRBV6-3|NA|TRBJ2-1
CASMRGWRGSYNEQFF
TGTGCCAGCATGCGAGGATGGAGAGGGTCCTACAATGAGCAGTTCTTC
>NA|TRBV29-1|many|TRBJ1-5
CSVEVLRGQPQHF
TGCAGCGTTGAAGTACTAAGGGGTCAGCCCCAGCATTTT
>NA|TRBV28|NA|TRBJ2-5
CASSFEGTQYF
TGTGCCAGCAGTTTCGAGGGGACCCAGTACTTC
>NA|TRBV9|NA|TRBJ2-1
CASRALGGGDEQFF
TGTGCCAGCAGAGCCTTAGGGGGGGGCGATGAGCAGTTCTTC
>NA|TRBV29-1|NA|TRBJ1-2
CSVEDLGLDQYGYTF
TGCAGCGTTGAAGATCTGGGTCTGGACCAATATGGCTACACCTTC
>TRBD2|TRBV7-9|NA|TRBJ2-2
CASSPGLAGGTGELFF
TGTGCCAGCAGCCCCGGACTAGCGGGAGGTACCGGGGAGCTGTTTTTT
>NA|TRBV6-2/TRBV6-3|few|TRBJ2-5
CASSYSKLAETQYF
TGTGCCAGCAGTTACTCGAAACTAGCAGAGACCCAGTACTTC